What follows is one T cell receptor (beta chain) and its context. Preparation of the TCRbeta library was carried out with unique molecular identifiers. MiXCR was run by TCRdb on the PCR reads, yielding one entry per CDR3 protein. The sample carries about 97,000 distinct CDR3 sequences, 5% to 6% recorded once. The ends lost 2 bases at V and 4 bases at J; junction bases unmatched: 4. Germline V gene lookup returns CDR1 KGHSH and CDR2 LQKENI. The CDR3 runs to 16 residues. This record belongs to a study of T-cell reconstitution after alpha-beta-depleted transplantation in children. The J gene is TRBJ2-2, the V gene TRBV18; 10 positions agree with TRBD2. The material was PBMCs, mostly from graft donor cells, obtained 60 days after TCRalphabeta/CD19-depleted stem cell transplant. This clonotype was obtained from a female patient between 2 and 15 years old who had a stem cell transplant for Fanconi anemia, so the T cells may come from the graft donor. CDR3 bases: TGTGCCAGCTCACCAGGACTAGCGGACGGCACCGGGGAGCTGTTTTTT. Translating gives CASSPGLADGTGELFF.